The clone carrying this T cell receptor (beta chain) was counted once. Its antigen is unknown. This record comes from a study of cytomegalovirus exposure and HLA in healthy donors. Regarding the study as a whole: Across donors, presence/absence analyses took sequencing depth to be roughly uniform. The majority of CMV-associated TCR beta chains were reported as apparently HLA-restricted in a later analysis. Usually a TCR sequence was rare, but some public TCRs were found in many donors. Later on, an analysis found that several of the most significant clusters appeared to be linked to common viral pathogens, which included parvovirus B19.

In the PCR, 60 Vbeta and 13 Jbeta primers were used. Measured with immunoSEQ multiplex PCR; TCRdb has only the in-frame clones, and not every one. In the table there are about 120,000 clones, roughly four fifths of which are singletons. Trimming pared 0 bases from V and 7 bases from J, leaving 11 bases between. Germline CDR1 SGDLS, CDR2 YYNGEE. This CDR3 contains 14 residues. The clonotype was recovered from a woman aged 40 to 55 in good health and CMV-seropositive. Sequencing was carried out using PBMCs. The V gene is TRBV9, the J gene TRBJ2-1; D is unclear. This CDR3 reads CASSVVQVSNEQFF. DNA of the CDR3: TGTGCCAGCAGCGTAGTCCAGGTTTCAAATGAGCAGTTCTTC.